This T cell receptor (beta chain) was recorded in a study of cytomegalovirus exposure and HLA in healthy donors. Germline V gives CDR1 SGDLS, CDR2 YYNGEE. The CDR3 contains 12 residues. Deletions cut 1 base from V and 8 bases from J, with 9 bases between. The PCR was carried out with 60 Vbeta primers and 13 Jbeta primers. Profiled with immunoSEQ multiplex PCR; TCRdb holds only in-frame clones, not every one. Found here are about 200,000 clones; the top ten clones hold 1.1%. The source of this sequence is a girl aged 2 to 9 in good health and CMV-seropositive. The specimen was PBMCs. The J gene is TRBJ1-1, the V gene TRBV9, with a tentative D call TRBD1 (5 bases). CDR3 DNA: TGTGCCAGCAGCGTACCCCCAGGGGAAGCTTTCTTT. Protein: CASSVPPGEAFF.